These 14 T cell receptor beta chains share one sample of origin, sequenced in a study of persistence of HIV-infected CD4 T cells. Their antigens remain unidentified. Sequencing used immunoSEQ version 4 in survey mode. Profiling relied on immunoSEQ multiplex PCR, and the TCRdb table lists in-frame clones only, not all of them. This sample has 13,000 or so clones, with approximately 68% found just once. An overlapping HIV-1 Gag peptide pool stimulated these cells at roughly 1 ug/peptide/mL. CD4+ T cells upregulating both CD40 ligand and CD69 were sorted as responding cells. The sample in question was CD4+ T cells sorted from PBMCs after roughly 19-hour stimulation, obtained from a patient who received antiretroviral therapy. These receptors were obtained from an adult man with HIV who was CMV-seropositive.

The genes are TRBV7-2 and TRBJ2-3; the match to TRBD1 covers 8 bases. The CDR3 is 19 amino acids. Germline lookup yields CDR1 SGHTA and CDR2 FQGNSA. V was pared by 5 bases and J by 6 bases, with 22 bases of the junction left unmatched. The CDR3 is CASSAMDRALWRAGDTQYF. The CDR3 coding sequence is TGTGCCAGCAGCGCAATGGACAGGGCTCTTTGGCGGGCGGGGGATACGCAGTATTTT. The full variable domain, completed using reference TRBV7-2 and TRBJ2-3, is GAGVSQSPSNKVTEKGKDVELRCDPISGHTALYWYRQSLGQGLEFLIYFQGNSAPDKSGLPSDRFSAERTGGSVSTLTIQRTQQEDSAVYLCASSAMDRALWRAGDTQYFGPGTRLTVL.

On this clone: Other DNA sequences in this sample translate to the same CDR3. The chain combines TRBV3-1 (or the pseudogene TRBV3-2) with TRBJ1-1; no clear D gene. With 3 bases removed from V and 6 bases from J, the gap between germline ends came to 8 bases. This CDR3 spans 12 amino acids. Germline-derived CDR1 and CDR2 are LGHDT and YNNKEL (reference sequence). This CDR3 reads CASSHPRAEAFF. CDR3 bases: TGTGCCAGCAGCCACCCCCGGGCTGAAGCTTTCTTT.

The chain combines TRBV19 with TRBJ1-6; 7 nucleotides agree with TRBD1. The V segment lost 1 base and the J segment 2 bases; nucleotides outside the gene matches: 8. The germline V gene encodes CDR1 LNHDA and CDR2 SQIVND (reference sequence). The CDR3 is 18 amino acids. The CDR3 protein is CASSIGGQVATYNSPLHF. CDR3 bases: TGTGCCAGTAGTATAGGTGGACAGGTCGCCACCTATAATTCACCCCTCCACTTT. Full variable domain (remainder filled in from reference TRBV19 and TRBJ1-6): DGGITQSPKYLFRKEGQNVTLSCEQNLNHDAMYWYRQDPGQGLRLIYYSQIVNDFQKGDIAEGYSVSREKKESFPLTVTSAQKNPTAFYLCASSIGGQVATYNSPLHFGNGTRLTVT.

The chain employs TRBV19 and TRBJ1-2; tentatively, D is TRBD1 (6 bases). Between the trimmed V and J ends, which lost 3 bases and 0 bases, there was a span of 8 bases. This CDR3 is built from 14 residues. From germline, CDR1 is LNHDA and CDR2 SQIVND (reference sequence). In DNA, the CDR3 is TGTGCCAGTAGTATCACAGGGTCTAACTATGGCTACACCTTC. This gives the protein CASSITGSNYGYTF. Together with reference TRBV19 and TRBJ1-2, the CDR3 gives the full variable domain: DGGITQSPKYLFRKEGQNVTLSCEQNLNHDAMYWYRQDPGQGLRLIYYSQIVNDFQKGDIAEGYSVSREKKESFPLTVTSAQKNPTAFYLCASSITGSNYGYTFGSGTRLTVV.

This rearrangement joins TRBV19 to TRBJ2-6; 11 nucleotides match TRBD1. This CDR3 has 16 residues. Germline lookup yields CDR1 LNHDA and CDR2 SQIVND (reference sequence). V was pared by 4 bases and J by 3 bases, with 2 bases of the junction left unmatched. This CDR3 is CASSRGQGVGANVLTF. CDR3 nucleotide sequence: TGTGCCAGTAGTAGGGGACAGGGGGTTGGGGCCAACGTCCTGACTTTC.

This clone was detected a few times. CDR3 sequence: CASSLSGTGFNQPQHF. The DNA of the CDR3 is TGTGCCAGCAGTTTATCAGGGACAGGGTTCAATCAGCCCCAGCATTTT. V gene TRBV27 combines with J gene TRBJ1-5; 9 nucleotides match TRBD1. The length of the CDR3 is 16 residues. The germline V gene has CDR1 MNHEY and CDR2 SMNVEV (reference sequence). J lost 3 bases, V lost 0 bases, and 3 bases had no gene match.

This clone has a handful of counts. The CDR3 spells CASSLGRGRAQYF. The CDR3 region has the DNA TGTGCCAGCAGTTTAGGGCGGGGGAGGGCCCAGTACTTC. J is TRBJ2-5 and V is TRBV27; 7 bases map to TRBD2. The germline V gene has CDR1 MNHEY and CDR2 SMNVEV (reference sequence). V shed 2 bases, J shed 9 bases, and the junction held 6 bases outside the gene matches. The CDR3 loop spans 13 amino acids.

This clone is classed as medium-sized. The rearrangement uses TRBV27 and TRBJ2-3; 13 positions agree with TRBD2. The V and J ends lost 5 bases and 10 bases, in that order; junction bases with no gene match: 6. This CDR3 has 14 residues. The germline CDR1 and CDR2 sequences are MNHEY and SMNVEV (reference sequence). This CDR3 reads CASSPNGLAGAQYF. DNA of the CDR3: TGTGCCAGCAGTCCGAATGGACTAGCGGGAGCGCAGTATTTT.

The chain combines TRBV6-4 with TRBJ2-3; D unclear. With 5 bases removed from V and 1 base from J, the gap between germline ends came to 16 bases. Looked up from germline, CDR1 is MRHNA and CDR2 is SNTAGT. The CDR3 has 16 amino acids. The CDR3 sequence: CASSQTAVVGTDTQYF. In DNA, the CDR3 is TGTGCCAGCAGTCAGACGGCGGTAGTTGGCACAGATACGCAGTATTTT.

In its sample, this clone was seen once. The rearrangement joins TRBV7-8 to TRBJ1-1; no clear D gene. Trimming took 1 base from V and 6 from J, leaving 9 bases between them. The CDR3 runs to 13 residues. Germline V gene sequence: CDR1 SGHVS, CDR2 FQNEAQ. In DNA form, the CDR3 reads TGTGCCAGCAGCTTAGTAAGTACCTCTGAAGCTTTCTTT. Translation gives CASSLVSTSEAFF.

The chain couples TRBV24-1 to TRBJ2-5; D may be TRBD2 (5 bases). Germline CDR1 and CDR2: KGHDR and SFDVKD. There are 13 residues in the CDR3. The ends were cut back, 5 bases at V and 4 bases at J, with 10 bases in the middle. Here the CDR3 DNA reads TGTGCCACCAGTGTAAGCGGCTCAGAGACCCAGTACTTC. Translation gives CATSVSGSETQYF.

The chain carries TRBV7-8 and TRBJ1-2, with TRBD1 matching 7 bases. CDR3 size: 14 residues. Trimming cost V 3 bases and J 8 bases; bases outside gene matches: 9. CDR1 SGHVS and CDR2 FQNEAQ come from the germline V gene. The CDR3 region has the DNA TGTGCCAGCAGCTTGACTCGACAGGGTAAAGGCTACACCTTC. This encodes CASSLTRQGKGYTF.

This chain links TRBV5-8 with TRBJ1-2, with 8 bases matching TRBD1. This CDR3 contains 13 residues. Germline loops: CDR1 SGHTS, CDR2 YDEGEE. After removal of 3 bases from V and 10 bases from J, the junction contained 8 bases not matched to a gene. For the CDR3, the DNA is TGTGCCAGCAGCTCAGGACAGGGTTCTTTCTACACCTTC. Translating it yields CASSSGQGSFYTF.

This clone was seen once. This chain links TRBV19 with TRBJ2-3, with D hard to call. There are 14 residues in the CDR3. V was trimmed by 7 bases and J by 0 bases, leaving 11 bases between them. Germline CDR1 LNHDA, CDR2 SQIVND (reference sequence). CDR3 sequence reads: CASTRTRSTDTQYF. CDR3 DNA sequence: TGTGCCAGTACCCGGACCCGAAGCACAGATACGCAGTATTTT.